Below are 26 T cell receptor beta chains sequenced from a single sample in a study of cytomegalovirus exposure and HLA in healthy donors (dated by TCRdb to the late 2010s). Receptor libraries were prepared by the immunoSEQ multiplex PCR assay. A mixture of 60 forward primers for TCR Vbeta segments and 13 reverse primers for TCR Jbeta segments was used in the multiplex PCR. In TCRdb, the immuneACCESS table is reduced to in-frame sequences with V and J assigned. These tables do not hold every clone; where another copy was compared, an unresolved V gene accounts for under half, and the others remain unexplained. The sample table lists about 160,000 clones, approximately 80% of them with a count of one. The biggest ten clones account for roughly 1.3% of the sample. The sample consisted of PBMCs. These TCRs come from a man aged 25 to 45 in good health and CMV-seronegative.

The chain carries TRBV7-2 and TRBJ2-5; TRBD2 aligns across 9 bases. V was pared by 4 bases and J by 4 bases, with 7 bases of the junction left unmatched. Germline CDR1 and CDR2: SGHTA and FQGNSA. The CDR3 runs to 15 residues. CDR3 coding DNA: TGTGCCAGCAGCTCAGGGTCACTAGCGGGAGAGACCCAGTACTTC. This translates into CASSSGSLAGETQYF.

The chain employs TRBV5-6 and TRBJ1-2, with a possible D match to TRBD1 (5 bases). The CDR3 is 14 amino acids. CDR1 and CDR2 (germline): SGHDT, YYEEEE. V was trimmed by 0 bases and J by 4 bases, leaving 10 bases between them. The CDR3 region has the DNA TGTGCCAGCAGCTTGGGCAGGGTTATCTATGGCTACACCTTC. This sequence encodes CASSLGRVIYGYTF.

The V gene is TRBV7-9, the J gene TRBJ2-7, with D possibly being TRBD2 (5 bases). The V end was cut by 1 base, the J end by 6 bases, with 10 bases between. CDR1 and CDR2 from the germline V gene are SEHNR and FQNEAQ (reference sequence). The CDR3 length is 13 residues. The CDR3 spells CASSLDSRGEQYF. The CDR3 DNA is TGTGCCAGCAGCTTAGATTCCCGGGGCGAGCAGTACTTC. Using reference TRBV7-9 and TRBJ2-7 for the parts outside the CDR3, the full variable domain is DTGVSQNPRHKITKRGQNVTFRCDPISEHNRLYWYRQTLGQGPEFLTYFQNEAQLEKSRLLSDRFSAERPKGSFSTLEIQRTEQGDSAMYLCASSLDSRGEQYFGPGTRLTVT.

The CDR3 DNA reads as TGTGCCTGGAGCGCCCGGGCTAGCGGGAGGTACGAGCAGTACTTC. This encodes CAWSARASGRYEQYF. V is TRBV30 and J is TRBJ2-7, with 11 bases matching TRBD2. Trimming cost V 3 bases and J 4 bases; bases outside gene matches: 8. CDR3 length: 15 residues. In germline, CDR1 is GTSNPN, CDR2 SVGIG (reference sequence).

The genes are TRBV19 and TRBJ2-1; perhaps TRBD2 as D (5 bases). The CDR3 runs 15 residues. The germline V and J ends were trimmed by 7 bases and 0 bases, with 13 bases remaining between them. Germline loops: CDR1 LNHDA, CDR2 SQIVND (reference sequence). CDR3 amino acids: CASTLGRASYNEQFF. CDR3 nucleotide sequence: TGTGCCAGTACCCTGGGGAGAGCCTCCTACAATGAGCAGTTCTTC.

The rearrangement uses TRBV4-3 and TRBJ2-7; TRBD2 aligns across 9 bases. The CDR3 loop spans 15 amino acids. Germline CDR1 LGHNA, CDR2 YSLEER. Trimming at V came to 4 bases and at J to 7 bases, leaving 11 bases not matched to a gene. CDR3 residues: CASSPAASGIGEQYF. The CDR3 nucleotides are TGCGCCAGCAGCCCTGCGGCTAGCGGGATCGGGGAGCAGTACTTC.

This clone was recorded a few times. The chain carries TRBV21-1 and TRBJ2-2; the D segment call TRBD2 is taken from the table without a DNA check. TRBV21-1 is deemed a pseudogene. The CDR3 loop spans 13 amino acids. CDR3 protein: CASSTCGTGELFF. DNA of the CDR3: TGTGCCAGCAGCACGTGCGGCACCGGGGAGCTGTTTTTT.

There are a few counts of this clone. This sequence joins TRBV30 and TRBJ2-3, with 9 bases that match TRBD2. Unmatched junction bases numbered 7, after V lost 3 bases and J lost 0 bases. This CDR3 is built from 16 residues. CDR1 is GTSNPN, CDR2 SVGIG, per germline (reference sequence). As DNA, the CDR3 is TGTGCCTGGAGGCCCGGGCTAGCGGGAAGCACAGATACGCAGTATTTT. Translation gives CAWRPGLAGSTDTQYF. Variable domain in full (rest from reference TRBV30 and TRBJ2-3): SQTIHQWPATLVQPVGSPLSLECTVEGTSNPNLYWYRQAAGRGLQLLFYSVGIGQISSEVPQNLSASRPQDRQFILSSKKLLLSDSGFYLCAWRPGLAGSTDTQYFGPGTRLTVL.

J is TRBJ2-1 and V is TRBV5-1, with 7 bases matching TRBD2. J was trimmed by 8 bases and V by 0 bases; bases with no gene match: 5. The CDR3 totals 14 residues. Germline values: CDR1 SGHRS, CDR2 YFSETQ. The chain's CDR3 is CASSLDLGRDEQFF. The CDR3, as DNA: TGCGCCAGCAGCTTGGACCTAGGGAGGGATGAGCAGTTCTTC. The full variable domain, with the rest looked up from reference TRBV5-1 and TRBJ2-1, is KAGVTQTPRYLIKTRGQQVTLSCSPISGHRSVSWYQQTPGQGLQFLFEYFSETQRNKGNFPGRFSGRQFSNSRSEMNVSTLELGDSALYLCASSLDLGRDEQFFGPGTRLTVL.

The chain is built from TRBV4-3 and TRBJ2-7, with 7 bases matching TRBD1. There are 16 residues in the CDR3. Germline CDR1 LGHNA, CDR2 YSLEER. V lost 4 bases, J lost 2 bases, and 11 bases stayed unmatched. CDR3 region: CASSPGKSTGAYEQYF. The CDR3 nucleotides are TGCGCCAGCAGCCCGGGGAAGAGTACAGGGGCCTACGAGCAGTACTTC.

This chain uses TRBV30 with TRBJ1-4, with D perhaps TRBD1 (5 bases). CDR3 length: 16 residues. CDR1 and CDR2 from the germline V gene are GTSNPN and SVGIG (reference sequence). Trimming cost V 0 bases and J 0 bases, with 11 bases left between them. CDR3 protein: CAWSVRQPATNEKLFF. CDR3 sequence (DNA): TGTGCCTGGAGTGTACGACAGCCAGCAACTAATGAAAAACTGTTTTTT.

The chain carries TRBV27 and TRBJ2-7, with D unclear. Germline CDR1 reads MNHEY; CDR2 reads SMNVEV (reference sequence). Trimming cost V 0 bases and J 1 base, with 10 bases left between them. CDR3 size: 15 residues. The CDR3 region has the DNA TGTGCCAGCAGTTTATCTCTCCTCCTATCCTACGAGCAGTACTTC. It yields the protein CASSLSLLLSYEQYF.

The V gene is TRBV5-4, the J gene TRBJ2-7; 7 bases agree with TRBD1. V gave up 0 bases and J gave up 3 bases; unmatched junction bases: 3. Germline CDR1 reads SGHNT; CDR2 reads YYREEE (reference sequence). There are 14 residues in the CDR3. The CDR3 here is CASSLEWDSYEQYF. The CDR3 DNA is TGTGCCAGCAGCTTGGAGTGGGACAGCTACGAGCAGTACTTC.

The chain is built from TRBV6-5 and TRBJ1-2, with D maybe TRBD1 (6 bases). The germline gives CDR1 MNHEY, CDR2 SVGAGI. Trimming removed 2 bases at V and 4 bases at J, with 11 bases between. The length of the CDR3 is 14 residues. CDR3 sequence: CASSYETGSYGYTF. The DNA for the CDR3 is TGTGCCAGCAGTTACGAAACAGGGAGCTATGGCTACACCTTC.

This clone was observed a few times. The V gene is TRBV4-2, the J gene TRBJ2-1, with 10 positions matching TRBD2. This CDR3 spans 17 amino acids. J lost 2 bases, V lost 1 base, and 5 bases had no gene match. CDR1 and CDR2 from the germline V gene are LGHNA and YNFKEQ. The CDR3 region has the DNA TGTGCCAGCAGCCAAGGGCTAGCGGGAGTAACCTACAATGAGCAGTTCTTC. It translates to CASSQGLAGVTYNEQFF.

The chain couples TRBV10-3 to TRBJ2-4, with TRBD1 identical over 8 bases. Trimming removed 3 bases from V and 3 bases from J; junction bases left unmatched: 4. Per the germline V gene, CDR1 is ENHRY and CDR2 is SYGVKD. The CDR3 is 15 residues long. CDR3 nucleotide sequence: TGTGCCATCAGTGACAGGGGGCCTAACAAAAACATTCAGTACTTC. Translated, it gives CAISDRGPNKNIQYF.

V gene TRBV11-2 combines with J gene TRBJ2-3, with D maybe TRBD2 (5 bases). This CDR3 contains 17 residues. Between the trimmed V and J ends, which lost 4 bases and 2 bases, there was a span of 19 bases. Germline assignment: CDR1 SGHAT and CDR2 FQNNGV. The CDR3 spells CASSSFLRWENTDTQYF. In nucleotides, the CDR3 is TGTGCCAGCAGCTCCTTTCTCAGGTGGGAGAACACAGATACGCAGTATTTT.

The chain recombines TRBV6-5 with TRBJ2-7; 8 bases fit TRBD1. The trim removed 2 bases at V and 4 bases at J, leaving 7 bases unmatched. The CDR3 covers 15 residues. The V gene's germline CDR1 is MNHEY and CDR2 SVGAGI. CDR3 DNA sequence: TGTGCCAGCAGTTACACTCCCGGACAGGGTTACGAGCAGTACTTC. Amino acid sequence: CASSYTPGQGYEQYF.

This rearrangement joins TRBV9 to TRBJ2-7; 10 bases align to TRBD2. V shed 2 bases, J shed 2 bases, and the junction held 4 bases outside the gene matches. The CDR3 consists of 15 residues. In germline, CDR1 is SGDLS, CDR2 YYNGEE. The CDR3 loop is CASSVASGRAYEQYF. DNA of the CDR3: TGTGCCAGCAGCGTGGCAAGCGGGAGGGCCTACGAGCAGTACTTC.

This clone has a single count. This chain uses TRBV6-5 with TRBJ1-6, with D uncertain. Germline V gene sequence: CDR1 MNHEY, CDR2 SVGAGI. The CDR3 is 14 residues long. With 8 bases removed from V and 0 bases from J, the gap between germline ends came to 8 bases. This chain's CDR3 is CASRLISYNSPLHF. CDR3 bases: TGTGCCAGCCGACTGATCTCCTATAATTCACCCCTCCACTTT.

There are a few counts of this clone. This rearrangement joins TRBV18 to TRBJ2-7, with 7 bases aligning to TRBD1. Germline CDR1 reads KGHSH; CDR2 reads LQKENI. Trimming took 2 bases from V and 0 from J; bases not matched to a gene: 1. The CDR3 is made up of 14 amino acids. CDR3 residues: CASSPRDSSYEQYF. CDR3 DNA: TGTGCCAGCTCACCAAGGGACAGCTCCTACGAGCAGTACTTC.

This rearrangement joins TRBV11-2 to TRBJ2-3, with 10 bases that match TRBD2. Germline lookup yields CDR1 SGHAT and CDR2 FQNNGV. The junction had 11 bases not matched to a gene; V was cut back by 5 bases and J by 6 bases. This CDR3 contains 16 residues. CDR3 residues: CASSGSLAGVRDTQYF. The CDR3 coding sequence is TGTGCCAGCAGCGGATCCCTAGCGGGGGTAAGGGATACGCAGTATTTT.

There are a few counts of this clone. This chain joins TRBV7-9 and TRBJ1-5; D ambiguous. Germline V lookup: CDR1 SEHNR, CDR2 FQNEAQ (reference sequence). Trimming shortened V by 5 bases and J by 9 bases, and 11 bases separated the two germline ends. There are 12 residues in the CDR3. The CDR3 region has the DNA TGTGCCAGCAGCCGCGAGGATCGGCCCCAGCATTTT. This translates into CASSREDRPQHF.

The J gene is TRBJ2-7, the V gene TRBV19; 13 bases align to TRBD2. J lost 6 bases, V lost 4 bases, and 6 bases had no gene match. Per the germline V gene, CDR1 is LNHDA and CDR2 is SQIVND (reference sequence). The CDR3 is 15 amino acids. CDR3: CASSTGLAGMGEQYF. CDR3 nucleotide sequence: TGTGCCAGTAGTACGGGACTAGCGGGGATGGGCGAGCAGTACTTC.

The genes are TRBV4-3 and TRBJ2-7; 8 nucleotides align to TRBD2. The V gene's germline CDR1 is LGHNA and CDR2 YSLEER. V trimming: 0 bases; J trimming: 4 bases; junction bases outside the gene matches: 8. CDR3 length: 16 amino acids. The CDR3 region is CASSQEGTSLFYEQYF. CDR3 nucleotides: TGCGCCAGCAGCCAAGAAGGGACTAGTCTTTTTTACGAGCAGTACTTC.

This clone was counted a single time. The CDR3 DNA reads as TGTGCCTGGAGGAGACAGGGGGCGACCGGGGAGCTGTTTTTT. Residues: CAWRRQGATGELFF. The V and J genes are TRBV30 and TRBJ2-2; 10 nucleotides agree with TRBD1. V dropped 3 bases and J dropped 5; count of bases not matched to a gene: 3. The CDR3 length is 14 residues. Germline V gene data show CDR1 as GTSNPN and CDR2 as SVGIG (reference sequence).